This T cell receptor (beta chain) was sequenced during a study of shared clonotypes between healthy human individuals. General observations from the study: Researchers found naive subsets generally carried larger estimated richness than memory subsets. Only a few donors were included, so the genetic and exposure-history diversity represented was limited. Shared clonotypes across all four donors exceeded non-shared ones in generation probability.

Per the germline V gene, CDR1 is MNHNS and CDR2 is SASEGT. V shed 1 base, J shed 5 bases, and the junction held 2 bases outside the gene matches. The CDR3 runs to 14 residues. Splitting the CD4+ cells yielded a CD45RA+ naive subset and a CD45RA-negative memory subset. Notes on this clone: No antigen is known for it.

Assay: immunoSEQ multiplex PCR; the TCRdb copy retains only in-frame clones and omits some. The table lists some 1.4 million clones, 96% of them singletons, with over 1% in the top ten. This TCR came from a man aged 25 to 40 in good health. The sample comprised naive CD4+ T cells sorted from blood. Subset given: CD45RA+ positively selected. V is TRBV6-1 and J is TRBJ2-7, with TRBD2 matching over 10 bases. CDR3 sequence reads: CASSEVLAGDEQYF. The CDR3 nucleotides are TGTGCCAGCAGTGAAGTTCTAGCGGGAGACGAGCAGTACTTC.